This paragraph reports one T cell receptor (beta chain). The entry originates in a study of blood T cell repertoires in COVID-19. Study as a whole: Donors in the United States, Italy and Spain gave samples during acute or convalescent COVID-19. PBMCs, B-cell-depleted T cells, or T cells were the source of the cDNA or gDNA that made up the material.

Germline values: CDR1 LNHDA, CDR2 SQIVND (reference sequence). V was shortened by 5 bases and J by 8 bases, with 18 bases between the two germline ends. The CDR3 has 15 amino acids. In the source study's methods: Amplified reference gene primers provided the basis for estimating nucleated cell counts. The repertoire was sequenced with immunoSEQ multiplex PCR; TCRdb's copy has only in-frame clones and lacks some. V and J calls and clone size are those listed in that table; D and trimming were worked out from the DNA. Of about 330,000 clones in the sample, 86% were seen once. The chain is built from TRBV19 and TRBJ1-4, with D maybe TRBD1 (6 bases). This sequence originates from a woman between 45 and 65 years old with acute or convalescent COVID-19. Sequenced input: peripheral blood. The CDR3 is CASSVSRDTKEKLFF. Written as DNA, the CDR3 is TGTGCCAGTAGTGTGAGCCGGGACACGAAGGAAAAACTGTTTTTT.